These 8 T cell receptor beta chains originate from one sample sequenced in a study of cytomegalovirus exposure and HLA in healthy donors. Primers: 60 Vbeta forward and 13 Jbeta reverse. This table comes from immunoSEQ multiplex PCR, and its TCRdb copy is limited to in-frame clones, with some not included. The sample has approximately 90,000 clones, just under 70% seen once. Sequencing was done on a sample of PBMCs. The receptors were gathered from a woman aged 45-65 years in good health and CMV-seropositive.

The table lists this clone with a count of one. CDR3 region: CAIVEGSTDTQYF. DNA for the CDR3: TGTGCCATCGTGGAGGGGAGCACAGATACGCAGTATTTT. This chain joins TRBV7-6 and TRBJ2-3, with TRBD2 as a possible D gene (6 bases). CDR1 is SGHVS and CDR2 is FNYEAQ in the germline V gene. The V gene lost 10 bases and the J gene lost 0 bases, with 11 bases spanning the gap. The CDR3 has 13 residues.

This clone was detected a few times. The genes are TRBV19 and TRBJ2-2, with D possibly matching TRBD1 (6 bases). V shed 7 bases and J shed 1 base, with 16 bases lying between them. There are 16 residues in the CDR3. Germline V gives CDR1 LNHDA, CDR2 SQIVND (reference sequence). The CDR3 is CASKTGHRRNTGELFF. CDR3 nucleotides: TGTGCCAGTAAGACGGGACACCGGAGGAACACCGGGGAGCTGTTTTTT.

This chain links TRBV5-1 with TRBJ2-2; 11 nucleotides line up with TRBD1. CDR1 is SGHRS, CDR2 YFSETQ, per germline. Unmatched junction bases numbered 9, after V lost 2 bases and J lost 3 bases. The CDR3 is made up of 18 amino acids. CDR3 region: CASSFRDRGLRDTGELFF. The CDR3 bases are TGCGCCAGCAGCTTCCGGGACAGGGGGTTGAGGGACACCGGGGAGCTGTTTTTT.

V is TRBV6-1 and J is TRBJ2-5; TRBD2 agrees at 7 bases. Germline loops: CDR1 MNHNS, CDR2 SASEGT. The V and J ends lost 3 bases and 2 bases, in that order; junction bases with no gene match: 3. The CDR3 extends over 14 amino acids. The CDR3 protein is CASSDSGGQETQYF. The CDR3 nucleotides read TGTGCCAGCAGTGATTCGGGGGGTCAAGAGACCCAGTACTTC.

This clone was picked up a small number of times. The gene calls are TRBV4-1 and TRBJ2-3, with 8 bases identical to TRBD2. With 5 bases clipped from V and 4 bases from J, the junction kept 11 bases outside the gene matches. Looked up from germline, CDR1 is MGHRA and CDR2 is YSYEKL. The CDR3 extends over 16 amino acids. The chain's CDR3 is CASSTTRTSFSDTQYF. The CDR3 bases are TGCGCCAGCAGCACTACTCGGACTAGCTTCTCAGATACGCAGTATTTT.

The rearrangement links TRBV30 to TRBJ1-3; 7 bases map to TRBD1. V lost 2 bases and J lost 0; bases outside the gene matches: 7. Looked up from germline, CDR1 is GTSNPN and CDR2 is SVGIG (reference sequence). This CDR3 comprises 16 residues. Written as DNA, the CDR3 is TGTGCCTGGAGTCGGGACAGAGCTTTCTCTGGAAACACCATATATTTT. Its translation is CAWSRDRAFSGNTIYF. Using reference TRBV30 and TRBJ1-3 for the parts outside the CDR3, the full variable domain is SQTIHQWPATLVQPVGSPLSLECTVEGTSNPNLYWYRQAAGRGLQLLFYSVGIGQISSEVPQNLSASRPQDRQFILSSKKLLLSDSGFYLCAWSRDRAFSGNTIYFGEGSWLTVV.

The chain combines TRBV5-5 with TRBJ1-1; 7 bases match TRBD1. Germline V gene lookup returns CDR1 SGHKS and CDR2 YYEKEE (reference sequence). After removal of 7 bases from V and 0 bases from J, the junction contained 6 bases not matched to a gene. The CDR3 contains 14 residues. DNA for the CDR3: TGTGCCAGCTTACGGACAGGAGTGAACACTGAAGCTTTCTTT. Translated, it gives CASLRTGVNTEAFF.

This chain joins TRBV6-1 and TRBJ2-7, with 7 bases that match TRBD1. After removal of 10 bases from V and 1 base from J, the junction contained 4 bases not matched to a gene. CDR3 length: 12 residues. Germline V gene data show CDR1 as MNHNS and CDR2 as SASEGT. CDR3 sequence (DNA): TGTGCCACGGGACAGTCTTCCTACGAGCAGTACTTC. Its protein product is CATGQSSYEQYF.